Detailed here is one T cell receptor (beta chain). What this receptor recognizes is not known. No base quality information exists; no much larger clone differs at one position. CDR1 is given as MNHEY and CDR2 as SMNVEV, both from the germline V gene (reference sequence). Trimming costs V 3 bases and J 5 bases, and their ends lie 10 bases apart. The CDR3 spans 13 residues, from the cysteine through the phenylalanine. Only the CDR3 DNA stays, 39 bases, in frame from base 1. TCRbeta CDR3 regions were amplified from genomic DNA using the immunoSEQ Assay, a bias-controlled multiplex PCR. Per the authors' processing: The number of nucleated cells in each sample was estimated by amplification of reference gene primers within the assay. To quantify the absolute abundance of each unique TCRbeta CDR3 rearrangement, sequence reads were collapsed and filtered. For each sample, productive Simpson clonality was calculated by taking the square root of Simpson's diversity index across productive rearrangements. TCRdb took over this immuneACCESS table, retaining in-frame rearrangements with V and J assigned. Such tables are incomplete; in checked studies, under half of the missing clones stem from an unresolved V gene, and the remainder is unexplained. V and J calls plus clone size are reproduced from that table; the DNA served to infer D and trimming. In this sample the table shows about 120,000 clones, 75% to 90% of which occur a single time. The ten largest clonotypes hold approximately 30% of the sample.

Collaborating institutions collected whole blood in K2EDTA tubes following their own protocols. Collaborator samples were shipped for TCRbeta analysis as frozen whole blood, isolated PBMCs, or DNA extracted from either sample type. These data are taken from a study of blood T cell repertoires in COVID-19 (TCRdb year 2020). About the study as a whole: The collaborator samples originated in the United States, Italy and Spain and spanned the acute and convalescent phases of COVID-19. The prospective study material was composed of cDNA or gDNA derived from T cells, B-cell-depleted T cells, or PBMCs. HLA class I and class II types, where available, came from metadata supplied by the sample provider rather than from assay-based typing. The dataset comprised deeply sampled blood TCRbeta repertoires from subjects exposed to, actively infected with, or recovered from COVID-19. A freely available public database, intended as a resource for researchers studying the immune response to SARS-CoV-2, is where the repertoires were released. Nearly every sample came with metadata listing a de-identified subject ID, COVID-19 status, age in years and sex. The samples were drawn from two sources: the first 160 participants of the ongoing ImmuneRACE study, and 950 to 1,500 subjects contributed by 6 global collaborators. Overall study outcomes, separate from this receptor: How much clinical and demographic metadata was included differed by source and by participant, and the metadata was provided uncurated.

The clonotype comes from a man aged 70 or older with active or convalescent COVID-19. Rearrangement joined TRBV27 to TRBJ2-5; the D segment could be TRBD2, given 5 matching bases. The specimen sequenced was peripheral blood. CDR3 reads: CASSFAGSETQYF. The nucleotide sequence reads as follows: TGTGCCAGCAGTTTCGCGGGTTCGGAGACCCAGTACTTC.